This TCR beta chain was retrieved from a study of blood T cell repertoires in COVID-19 (dated by TCRdb to 2019 to 2021). In the study overall: Samples from collaborators originated in the United States, Italy and Spain and spanned both the acute and convalescent phases of COVID-19. The repertoires were made available in a free public database intended to serve as a resource for research on the immune response to SARS-CoV-2. HLA class I and class II types, where available, came from metadata supplied by the sample provider rather than from assay-based typing. Subjects who had been exposed to COVID-19, were actively infected with it, or had recovered from it provided the deeply sampled blood TCRbeta repertoires that made up the dataset. The material from the prospective study consisted of cDNA or gDNA derived from T cells, B-cell-depleted T cells, or PBMCs. Sample metadata almost always included a de-identified subject ID, COVID-19 status, age in years and sex. Samples were obtained from the ongoing ImmuneRACE study (first 160 participants) and from 1,200 or so subjects provided by 6 global collaborators.

For this clone: It has no known antigen specificity. No much larger clonotype is one base removed from it; base qualities were not supplied.

What the research found in general, with its limitations: Clinical and demographic metadata were provided uncurated, with the amount varying by source and participant.

TCRbeta CDR3 regions were amplified from genomic DNA using the immunoSEQ Assay, a bias-controlled multiplex PCR. The original pipeline was this. Nucleated cell counts per sample were estimated from amplification of reference gene primers within the assay. To quantify the absolute abundance of each unique TCRbeta CDR3 rearrangement, sequence reads were collapsed and filtered. For each sample, productive Simpson clonality was calculated as the square root of Simpson's diversity index over productive rearrangements. The table comes from immuneACCESS by way of TCRdb, which keeps in-frame sequences with V and J called. Part of the clones is missing from these tables; in studies checked, under half for an unresolved V gene and the rest for unknown reasons. That table gives V, J and clone size, and the DNA gave D and trimming. Recorded for this sample are around 500,000 clones; 75% to 90% of them occurred a single time. The top ten clones comprise roughly 3.2% of the sample.

The collaborating institutions used their own protocols to collect whole blood in K2EDTA tubes. For TCRbeta analysis, collaborators shipped samples in one of three forms: frozen whole blood, isolated PBMCs, or DNA extracted from either of those sample types. The V end loses 3 bases and the J end loses 9 bases, and a stretch of 17 bases separates them. Sequences LNHDA (CDR1) and SQIVND (CDR2) are obtained from the germline V gene (reference sequence). The CDR3 runs 14 amino acids, cysteine and phenylalanine included. CDR3 DNA is the only sequence kept; it has 42 bases, read in frame from the first base.

Recombination linked TRBV19 to TRBJ2-5; a tentative D match to TRBD2 spans 6 bases. The sample was peripheral blood. The receptor's source is a human donor in a cohort sampled during active COVID-19. The CDR3 reads as follows: CASSIGGAEEAQYF. The bases read TGTGCCAGTAGTATCGGGGGTGCGGAGGAAGCCCAGTACTTC.